One sample yielded the 25 T cell receptor beta chains listed below, sequenced in a study of Ad26.COV2.S vaccination and SARS-CoV-2 variants. Here immunoSEQ multiplex PCR was the method, and the copy in TCRdb shows in-frame clones only, minus some. The sample holds 300,000 to 400,000 clones, around 86% seen once. Treatment: around 19 received Ad26.COV2.S at low or high dose, single or two shots; 5 received placebo; per-sample allocation not given. The investigators took samples on day 63 after the first vaccine or placebo injection. This specimen was peripheral blood, taken in a trial of Ad26.COV2.S vaccine versus placebo. The receptors shown here come from a person between 18 and 59 years old who received the Ad26.COV2.S COVID-19 vaccine or a placebo.

The V call is TRBV7-3, the J call TRBJ2-2, with 10 bases aligning to TRBD2. Germline V gene lookup returns CDR1 SGHTA and CDR2 FQGTGA. V shed 1 base and J 0 bases; nucleotides not matched to a gene: 8. The CDR3 runs 19 residues. CDR3 protein: CASSLRGLAPGSNTGELFF. The DNA of the CDR3 is TGTGCCAGCAGCTTAAGGGGACTAGCGCCAGGCTCGAACACCGGGGAGCTGTTTTTT. Full variable domain (remainder filled in from reference TRBV7-3 and TRBJ2-2): GAGVSQTPSNKVTEKGKYVELRCDPISGHTALYWYRQSLGQGPEFLIYFQGTGAADDSGLPNDRFFAVRPEGSVSTLKIQRTERGDSAVYLCASSLRGLAPGSNTGELFFGEGSRLTVL.

This clone was seen a handful of times. The chain has TRBV2 and TRBJ2-2; D may correspond to TRBD1 or TRBD2 (5 bases each). The V and J ends lost 8 bases and 7 bases respectively, with 11 bases between them. The CDR3 spans 12 residues. Germline CDR1 SNHLY, CDR2 FYNNEI. The CDR3 reads CASSGAIGELFF. The CDR3 DNA reads TGTGCCAGCTCCGGGGCGATCGGGGAGCTGTTTTTT. The entire variable domain, with the rest obtained from reference TRBV2 and TRBJ2-2, is as follows: EPEVTQTPSHQVTQMGQEVILRCVPISNHLYFYWYRQILGQKVEFLVSFYNNEISEKSEIFDDQFSVERPDGSNFTLKIRSTKLEDSAMYFCASSGAIGELFFGEGSRLTVL.

The chain joins TRBV4-2 to TRBJ1-6; D is perhaps TRBD1 (6 bases). The length of the CDR3 is 16 residues. The V end lost 0 bases, the J end lost 11 bases, and 17 bases lay between the germline ends. Per the germline V gene, CDR1 is LGHNA and CDR2 is YNFKEQ. CDR3 nucleotides: TGTGCCAGCAGCCAAGAAGGGGGTTCACCCCAGACACCCCTCCACTTT. This encodes CASSQEGGSPQTPLHF.

The V and J genes are TRBV27 and TRBJ2-3, with 9 bases lining up with TRBD2. V lost 6 bases and J lost 2; bases outside the gene matches: 6. The germline V gene has CDR1 MNHEY and CDR2 SMNVEV (reference sequence). CDR3 length: 15 amino acids. The CDR3 here is CASRPTSGPTDTQYF. In DNA, the CDR3 is TGTGCCAGCAGGCCGACTAGCGGCCCCACAGATACGCAGTATTTT.

The chain carries TRBV3-1 (or the pseudogene TRBV3-2) and TRBJ2-6, with no clear D. V gave up 0 bases and J gave up 0 bases, with 3 bases separating them. CDR3 size: 15 residues. Germline-derived CDR1 and CDR2 are LGHDT and YNNKEL (reference sequence). The CDR3 reads CASSQDGSGANVLTF. The CDR3 DNA is TGTGCCAGCAGCCAAGACGGCTCTGGGGCCAACGTCCTGACTTTC.

Only a few counts were recorded for this clone. The V call is TRBV6-5, the J call TRBJ2-1; no clear D gene. CDR1 MNHEY and CDR2 SVGAGI come from the germline V gene. This CDR3 comprises 15 residues. V shed 5 bases and J shed 0 bases, with 11 bases lying between them. Here the CDR3 DNA reads TGTGCCAGCAGTCCAACTCTCAGCTCCTACAATGAGCAGTTCTTC. Translating it yields CASSPTLSSYNEQFF.

This chain uses TRBV10-3 with TRBJ1-1, with TRBD1 matching 8 bases. The CDR3 runs to 15 residues. The germline CDR1 and CDR2 sequences are ENHRY and SYGVKD. V was pared by 3 bases and J by 4 bases, with 7 bases of the junction left unmatched. The CDR3 coding sequence is TGTGCCATCAGTGAATCCCCCACAGGGGGCACTGAAGCTTTCTTT. Protein product: CAISESPTGGTEAFF.

CDR3 sequence reads: CASSWGQAPGNTIYF. CDR3 in DNA: TGCGCCAGCAGCTGGGGGCAGGCCCCTGGAAACACCATATATTTT. V usage is TRBV5-1 and J usage is TRBJ1-3, with D perhaps TRBD1 (6 bases). CDR3 length: 15 amino acids. V was clipped by 3 bases and J by 2 bases, with 12 bases between them. Germline V gene data show CDR1 as SGHRS and CDR2 as YFSETQ.

The chain joins TRBV6-6 to TRBJ2-7; TRBD1 aligns across 8 bases. Germline trimming cut 7 bases from V and 5 bases from J; bases unmatched to any gene: 16. The germline V gene has CDR1 MNHNY and CDR2 SVGAGI (reference sequence). The CDR3 extends over 16 amino acids. CDR3 sequence reads: CASTVPRRTGNHEQYF. CDR3 coding DNA: TGTGCCAGCACCGTACCCCGCCGGACAGGGAATCACGAGCAGTACTTC.

The J gene is TRBJ1-2, the V gene TRBV18; D gene ambiguous. Looked up from germline, CDR1 is KGHSH and CDR2 is LQKENI. The germline V and J ends were trimmed by 6 bases and 8 bases, with 13 bases remaining between them. This CDR3 has 12 residues. The CDR3 spells CASSTGVGGYTF. The CDR3 DNA reads TGTGCCAGCTCCACCGGCGTAGGAGGCTACACCTTC. Based on the CDR3 plus reference TRBV18 and TRBJ1-2, the full variable domain is NAGVMQNPRHLVRRRGQEARLRCSPMKGHSHVYWYRQLPEEGLKFMVYLQKENIIDESGMPKERFSAEFPKEGPSILRIQQVVRGDSAAYFCASSTGVGGYTFGSGTRLTVV.

V usage is TRBV5-6 and J usage is TRBJ2-3, with a possible D match to TRBD1 (6 bases). CDR1 and CDR2 from the germline V gene are SGHDT and YYEEEE. The CDR3 loop spans 15 amino acids. The germline V and J ends were trimmed by 3 bases and 1 base, with 12 bases remaining between them. The CDR3 sequence: CASSSGQFGTDTQYF. In DNA, the CDR3 is TGTGCCAGCAGCTCCGGACAGTTTGGCACAGATACGCAGTATTTT. The full variable domain, rest sourced from reference TRBV5-6 and TRBJ2-3, is DAGVTQSPTHLIKTRGQQVTLRCSPKSGHDTVSWYQQALGQGPQFIFQYYEEEERQRGNFPDRFSGHQFPNYSSELNVNALLLGDSALYLCASSSGQFGTDTQYFGPGTRLTVL.

This clone has only one observation. The chain couples TRBV27 to TRBJ1-2; D uncertain. Per the germline V gene, CDR1 is MNHEY and CDR2 is SMNVEV (reference sequence). The CDR3 sequence is 14 residues long. The V end was cut by 3 bases, the J end by 7 bases, with 15 bases between. CDR3 loop: CASSLGSGVAGYTF. In DNA, the CDR3 is TGTGCCAGCAGTTTGGGGTCGGGAGTCGCTGGCTACACCTTC.

The genes are TRBV7-9 and TRBJ1-1, with D perhaps matching TRBD1 (5 bases). CDR1 is SEHNR, CDR2 FQNEAQ, per germline (reference sequence). V was trimmed by 7 bases and J by 5 bases, leaving 11 bases between them. The CDR3 is 12 amino acids. The CDR3 is CASTLGETEAFF. CDR3 DNA sequence: TGTGCCAGCACCCTAGGGGAAACTGAAGCTTTCTTT.

The chain links TRBV30 to TRBJ1-1; no clear D. The CDR3 loop spans 12 amino acids. The germline V gene has CDR1 GTSNPN and CDR2 SVGIG (reference sequence). V lost 3 bases and J 1 base, leaving 6 bases between the germline ends. The CDR3: CAWSSQNTEAFF. CDR3 coding DNA: TGTGCCTGGAGCTCCCAGAACACTGAAGCTTTCTTT.

In this sample, this clone turned up a few times. CDR3 loop: CASNDRQGRYTEAFF. CDR3 sequence (DNA): TGTGCCAGTAATGACCGGCAGGGACGCTACACTGAAGCTTTCTTT. The chain is built from TRBV19 and TRBJ1-1; a possible D gene is TRBD1 (5 bases). V lost 7 bases and J lost 3, with 18 bases in between. The CDR3 covers 15 residues. Per germline, CDR1 LNHDA and CDR2 SQIVND (reference sequence).

This clone was seen more than once but under ten times. The chain employs TRBV15 and TRBJ2-3; TRBD1 agrees at 8 bases. The CDR3 length is 14 residues. Germline CDR1 LNHNV, CDR2 YYDKDF (reference sequence). V dropped 3 bases and J dropped 2; count of bases not matched to a gene: 1. DNA for the CDR3: TGTGCCACCAGCAGGACAGGGGCCACAGATACGCAGTATTTT. Its protein is CATSRTGATDTQYF.

This rearrangement joins TRBV5-1 to TRBJ1-2, with 9 bases fitting TRBD1. V was pared by 4 bases and J by 2 bases, with 9 bases of the junction left unmatched. The CDR3 runs 16 residues. Germline-derived CDR1 and CDR2 are SGHRS and YFSETQ. CDR3 sequence reads: CASSGDRDRANYGYTF. The CDR3 DNA reads TGCGCCAGCAGCGGGGACCGGGACAGGGCCAACTATGGCTACACCTTC. Filled out from reference TRBV5-1 and TRBJ1-2, the complete variable domain reads KAGVTQTPRYLIKTRGQQVTLSCSPISGHRSVSWYQQTPGQGLQFLFEYFSETQRNKGNFPGRFSGRQFSNSRSEMNVSTLELGDSALYLCASSGDRDRANYGYTFGSGTRLTVV.

This clone was detected only a few times. The V gene is TRBV2, the J gene TRBJ1-6; D gene unclear. CDR1 is SNHLY and CDR2 is FYNNEI in the germline V gene. CDR3 length: 14 amino acids. With 1 base removed from V and 10 bases from J, the gap between germline ends came to 11 bases. The CDR3: CASSEEIRGSPLHF. In nucleotides, the CDR3 is TGTGCCAGCAGTGAAGAGATTCGGGGATCACCCCTCCACTTT.

The V gene is TRBV25-1, the J gene TRBJ2-7; perhaps D is TRBD1 or TRBD2 (6 bases each). The germline CDR1 and CDR2 sequences are MGHDK and SYGVNS. The CDR3 is 14 amino acids. The germline V and J ends were trimmed by 6 bases and 4 bases, with 16 bases remaining between them. CDR3 DNA: TGTGCCAGCAGCGATCTAGGGGGGCGGTACGAGCAGTACTTC. It yields the protein CASSDLGGRYEQYF.

The chain combines TRBV19 with TRBJ1-3; D is undetermined. The V gene lost 3 bases and the J gene lost 2 bases, with 8 bases spanning the gap. This CDR3 is 14 amino acids long. Looked up from germline, CDR1 is LNHDA and CDR2 is SQIVND (reference sequence). In DNA, the CDR3 is TGTGCCAGTAGTATCGATGGAGCTGGAAACACCATATATTTT. Its protein is CASSIDGAGNTIYF.

This clone came up a few times. The V and J genes are TRBV6-5 and TRBJ1-1; weak D call: TRBD1 (5 bases). Trimming pared 2 bases from V and 7 bases from J, leaving 11 bases between. The CDR3 loop spans 13 amino acids. CDR1 is MNHEY and CDR2 is SVGAGI in the germline V gene. CDR3: CASSYTGTFEAFF. For the CDR3, the DNA is TGTGCCAGCAGTTACACCGGGACCTTTGAAGCTTTCTTT.

J is TRBJ2-1 and V is TRBV3-1 (or the pseudogene TRBV3-2); unclear D gene. The length of the CDR3 is 15 residues. Germline CDR1 is LGHDT and CDR2 is YNNKEL (reference sequence). V lost 0 bases to trimming and J lost 8 bases, with 14 bases between them. CDR3 in DNA: TGTGCCAGCAGCCAAGATAGTCTTCTCGGCGATGAGCAGTTCTTC. Residues: CASSQDSLLGDEQFF.

This rearrangement joins TRBV4-1 to TRBJ2-2, with TRBD1 as a possible D gene (6 bases). The germline gives CDR1 MGHRA, CDR2 YSYEKL. V lost 4 bases to trimming and J lost 1 base, with 10 bases between them. This CDR3 spans 15 amino acids. CDR3 amino acids: CASSLETGNTGELFF. CDR3 nucleotide sequence: TGCGCCAGCAGCCTTGAGACAGGGAACACCGGGGAGCTGTTTTTT.

V and J are TRBV19 and TRBJ1-1; D might be TRBD1 (6 bases). V was clipped by 1 base and J by 5 bases, with 11 bases between them. Germline V CDR1 and CDR2: LNHDA, SQIVND (reference sequence). The CDR3 is made up of 14 amino acids. The CDR3 here is CASSIVGQRTEAFF. The CDR3 coding sequence is TGTGCCAGTAGTATAGTAGGACAGAGGACTGAAGCTTTCTTT.

Points on this clone: The junction departs from the called germline gene at one end, perhaps through a read error. This rearrangement joins TRBV6-5 to TRBJ1-2, with D possibly matching TRBD1 (5 bases). The CDR3 consists of 14 residues. CDR1 is MNHEY, CDR2 SVGAGI, per germline. CDR3 loop: CASSTGTVSYDYTF. CDR3 in DNA: TGTGCCAGCAGTACTGGGACGGTTTCCTATGACTACACCTTC.